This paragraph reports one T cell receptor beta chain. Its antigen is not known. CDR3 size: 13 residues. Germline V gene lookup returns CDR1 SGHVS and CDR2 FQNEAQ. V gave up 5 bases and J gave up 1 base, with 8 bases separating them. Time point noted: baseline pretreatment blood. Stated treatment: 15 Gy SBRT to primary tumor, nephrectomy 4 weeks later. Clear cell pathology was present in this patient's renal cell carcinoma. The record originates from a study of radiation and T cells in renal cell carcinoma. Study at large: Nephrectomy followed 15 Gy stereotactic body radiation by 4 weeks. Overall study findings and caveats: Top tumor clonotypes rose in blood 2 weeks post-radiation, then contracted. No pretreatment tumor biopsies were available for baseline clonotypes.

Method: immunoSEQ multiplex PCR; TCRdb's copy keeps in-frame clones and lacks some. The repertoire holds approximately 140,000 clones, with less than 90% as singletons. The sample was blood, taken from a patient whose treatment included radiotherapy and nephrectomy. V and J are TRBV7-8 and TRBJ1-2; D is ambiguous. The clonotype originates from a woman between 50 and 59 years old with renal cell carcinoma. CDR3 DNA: TGTGCCAGCAGCCTGACGGTTAACTATGGCTACACCTTC. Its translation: CASSLTVNYGYTF.